Following are 25 T cell receptor beta chains from one sample sequenced in a study of T cell repertoires in cytomegalovirus infection. TCRdb re-analysed the reads in MiXCR, keeping a single row per CDR3 protein. The profile covers approximately 170,000 distinct CDR3 sequences, with about a sixth appearing a single time and under 20% taken by the ten largest. The sequencing sample was made of CD8+ T cells from PBMCs. These receptors were collected from a human donor in good health (CMV status not recorded). Some clones in this sample may be carry-over from other donors' samples.

This chain connects TRBV20-1 to TRBJ2-7, with 7 bases aligning to TRBD2. Germline CDR1 DFQATT, CDR2 SNEGSKA (reference sequence). This CDR3 region has 15 residues. V dropped 1 base and J dropped 0; count of bases not matched to a gene: 6. The chain's CDR3 is CSARGLAEVSYEQYF. The DNA for the CDR3 is TGCAGTGCTAGAGGCCTAGCGGAGGTCTCCTACGAGCAGTACTTC.

This clonotype was seen a few times. The chain recombines TRBV27 with TRBJ2-1; 7 nucleotides line up with TRBD2. The V gene's germline CDR1 is MNHEY and CDR2 SMNVEV (reference sequence). Trimming removed 4 bases from V and 9 bases from J; junction bases left unmatched: 18. The CDR3 consists of 17 residues. CDR3 amino acids: CASSSISGTTVLTEQFF. The CDR3 DNA is TGTGCCAGCAGTTCCATCAGCGGGACCACCGTTTTGACTGAGCAGTTCTTC.

This clonotype has at least ten counts. V usage is TRBV7-9 and J usage is TRBJ1-4; TRBD1 matches at 9 bases. This CDR3 is built from 14 residues. Germline V gene data show CDR1 as SEHNR and CDR2 as FQNEAQ (reference sequence). V was clipped by 7 bases and J by 8 bases; unmatched bases: 8. The CDR3 region has the DNA TGTGCCAGCAATTGGGGGACAGGGCACGAAAAACTGTTTTTT. As protein: CASNWGTGHEKLFF.

The V and J genes are TRBV7-2 and TRBJ1-2, with D maybe TRBD1 (5 bases). Trimming took off 5 bases at V and 4 bases at J, with 11 bases between the two ends. The CDR3 is made up of 13 amino acids. Germline V gene data show CDR1 as SGHTA and CDR2 as FQGNSA. CDR3: CASSPGTIYGYTF. CDR3 in DNA: TGTGCCAGCAGCCCCGGGACGATCTATGGCTACACCTTC. The whole variable domain, filled in from reference TRBV7-2 and TRBJ1-2, reads GAGVSQSPSNKVTEKGKDVELRCDPISGHTALYWYRQSLGQGLEFLIYFQGNSAPDKSGLPSDRFSAERTGGSVSTLTIQRTQQEDSAVYLCASSPGTIYGYTFGSGTRLTVV.

This clonotype was observed a handful of times. The V gene is TRBV6-1, the J gene TRBJ2-7; the D is unclear. There are 14 residues in the CDR3. The germline V and J ends were trimmed by 9 bases and 4 bases, with 19 bases remaining between them. Germline V gene lookup returns CDR1 MNHNS and CDR2 SASEGT. The CDR3 bases are TGTGCCAGTTCCCCACAGAGAGCGTCATACGAGCAGTACTTC. Translating gives CASSPQRASYEQYF.

This clonotype was detected a few times. V is TRBV7-8 and J is TRBJ1-1, with D possibly matching TRBD1 (5 bases). From germline, CDR1 is SGHVS and CDR2 FQNEAQ. V gave up 5 bases and J gave up 0 bases, with 13 bases separating them. This CDR3 is 15 amino acids long. CDR3 in amino acids: CASSPRQTMNTEAFF. As DNA, the CDR3 is TGTGCCAGCAGCCCGCGACAGACTATGAACACTGAAGCTTTCTTT.

This clonotype was seen many times. V is TRBV7-2 and J is TRBJ2-2, with D hard to call. The CDR3 covers 12 residues. Germline V gene sequence: CDR1 SGHTA, CDR2 FQGNSA. The germline V and J ends were trimmed by 9 bases and 5 bases, with 10 bases remaining between them. The CDR3 nucleotides read TGTGCCAGGAGCGTGGGGACCGGGGAGCTGTTTTTT. This sequence encodes CARSVGTGELFF. The variable domain in full, with the rest retrieved from reference TRBV7-2 and TRBJ2-2, is GAGVSQSPSNKVTEKGKDVELRCDPISGHTALYWYRQSLGQGLEFLIYFQGNSAPDKSGLPSDRFSAERTGGSVSTLTIQRTQQEDSAVYLCARSVGTGELFFGEGSRLTVL.

This clonotype was counted ten times or more. The chain recombines TRBV4-3 with TRBJ2-7; 7 bases are shared with TRBD2. CDR1 is LGHNA, CDR2 YSLEER, per germline. There are 16 residues in the CDR3. Unmatched junction bases numbered 6, after V lost 0 bases and J lost 1 base. As DNA, the CDR3 is TGCGCCAGCAGCCAAGATCGCGGGGGAAGGTCCTACGAGCAGTACTTC. Its translation is CASSQDRGGRSYEQYF.

The chain uses TRBV7-9 and TRBJ1-4, with a weak D call TRBD1 (5 bases). The CDR3 sequence is 13 residues long. Germline V CDR1 and CDR2: SEHNR, FQNEAQ (reference sequence). V dropped 5 bases and J dropped 13 bases, with 17 bases sitting between them. Written as DNA, the CDR3 is TGTGCCAGCAGCCCGGGACCGCAGGACGGACTGTTTTTT. This translates into CASSPGPQDGLFF.

This clonotype was picked up a small number of times. The chain couples TRBV14 to TRBJ2-3; TRBD1 is a possible D gene (5 bases). The length of the CDR3 is 13 residues. Deletions cut 0 bases from V and 5 bases from J, with 6 bases between. The germline gives CDR1 SGHDN, CDR2 FVKESK. The CDR3 is CASSQERGDTQYF. The CDR3 nucleotides read TGTGCCAGCAGCCAAGAAAGGGGAGATACGCAGTATTTT. The whole variable domain, filled in from reference TRBV14 and TRBJ2-3, reads EAGVTQFPSHSVIEKGQTVTLRCDPISGHDNLYWYRRVMGKEIKFLLHFVKESKQDESGMPNNRFLAERTGGTYSTLKVQPAELEDSGVYFCASSQERGDTQYFGPGTRLTVL.

V gene TRBV28 combines with J gene TRBJ2-1; the match to TRBD2 covers 11 bases. V lost 5 bases and J lost 4; bases outside the gene matches: 7. The CDR3 consists of 16 residues. CDR1 MDHEN and CDR2 SYDVKM come from the germline V gene. The CDR3 loop reads CASSPPGLAVYNEQFF. CDR3 DNA: TGTGCCAGCAGTCCTCCGGGACTAGCGGTTTACAATGAGCAGTTCTTC.

Only a few counts were recorded for this clonotype. The genes are TRBV28 and TRBJ2-7; D unclear. The ends were cut back, 2 bases at V and 2 bases at J, with 10 bases in the middle. Germline CDR1 and CDR2: MDHEN and SYDVKM. The CDR3 is 14 residues long. The CDR3 nucleotides are TGTGCCAGCAGTTTAGTAGCAGTTACCTACGAGCAGTACTTC. Translation gives CASSLVAVTYEQYF.

This clonotype was detected many times. The chain employs TRBV7-6 and TRBJ1-4, with 7 bases lining up with TRBD1. V was clipped by 5 bases and J by 4 bases; unmatched bases: 4. CDR3 length: 14 residues. Germline loops: CDR1 SGHVS, CDR2 FNYEAQ. The CDR3 spells CASSKTGNNEKLFF. CDR3 DNA: TGTGCCAGCAGCAAGACAGGGAATAATGAAAAACTGTTTTTT.

This clonotype was picked up many times. The rearrangement joins TRBV7-2 to TRBJ1-2, with D perhaps matching TRBD1 (5 bases). Trimming took 5 bases from V and 5 from J, leaving 15 bases between them. The CDR3 contains 14 residues. Germline V lookup: CDR1 SGHTA, CDR2 FQGNSA. CDR3 loop: CASSAPGAGYGYTF. Here the CDR3 DNA reads TGTGCCAGCAGCGCCCCTGGGGCAGGGTATGGCTACACCTTC.

This chain uses TRBV6-2 or TRBV6-3 with TRBJ2-1, with 7 bases that match TRBD2. V was pared by 4 bases and J by 2 bases, with 11 bases of the junction left unmatched. Germline V gene lookup returns CDR1 MNHEY and CDR2 SVGEGT. The CDR3 is made up of 17 amino acids. DNA for the CDR3: TGTGCCAGCAGTTCCCGGCAGGGAGGGTCAGCCTACAATGAGCAGTTCTTC. Amino acid sequence: CASSSRQGGSAYNEQFF.

This clonotype was counted only a few times. The chain has TRBV4-3 and TRBJ2-7, with a possible D match to TRBD1 (6 bases). V was cut by 2 bases and J by 0 bases, with 11 bases left in between. The CDR3 has 15 amino acids. In germline, CDR1 is LGHNA, CDR2 YSLEER. CDR3 sequence: CASSQSTGASYEQYF. In nucleotides, the CDR3 is TGCGCCAGCAGCCAATCGACAGGAGCCTCCTACGAGCAGTACTTC.

This chain's CDR3 is CASSPGLAGKIVDTQYF. The DNA for the CDR3 is TGTGCCAGCAGCCCTGGACTAGCGGGGAAGATTGTGGATACGCAGTATTTT. The genes are TRBV7-8 and TRBJ2-3; 12 bases agree with TRBD2. Germline trimming cut 5 bases from V and 6 bases from J; bases unmatched to any gene: 12. CDR3 size: 17 residues. Germline lookup yields CDR1 SGHVS and CDR2 FQNEAQ.

This clonotype was counted ten times or more. The genes are TRBV7-8 and TRBJ2-1; tentative D call: TRBD2 (6 bases). V was cut by 5 bases and J by 6 bases, with 23 bases left in between. CDR1 and CDR2 (germline): SGHVS, FQNEAQ. The CDR3 has 17 amino acids. For the CDR3, the DNA is TGTGCCAGCAGCCACAAACCGATTGGACTATCGATCAATGAGCAGTTCTTC. Translation: CASSHKPIGLSINEQFF.

This chain joins TRBV7-3 and TRBJ2-5; no clear D. Between the trimmed V and J ends, which lost 2 bases and 7 bases, there was a span of 11 bases. Germline V gives CDR1 SGHTA, CDR2 FQGTGA. The CDR3 consists of 13 residues. DNA of the CDR3: TGTGCCAGCAGCTTATACCCGGAGAGGACCCAGTACTTC. Translating gives CASSLYPERTQYF.

The CDR3 loop is CASSSNTDTQYF. The CDR3 nucleotides read TGTGCCAGCAGTTCGAACACAGATACGCAGTATTTT. The rearrangement links TRBV28 to TRBJ2-3; D uncertain. The V gene's germline CDR1 is MDHEN and CDR2 SYDVKM. This CDR3 has 12 residues. V was clipped by 4 bases and J by 2 bases, with 4 bases between them. The full variable domain, with the rest looked up from reference TRBV28 and TRBJ2-3, is DVKVTQSSRYLVKRTGEKVFLECVQDMDHENMFWYRQDPGLGLRLIYFSYDVKMKEKGDIPEGYSVSREKKERFSLILESASTNQTSMYLCASSSNTDTQYFGPGTRLTVL.

The chain employs TRBV7-9 and TRBJ2-7, with TRBD1 identical over 8 bases. V gave up 5 bases and J gave up 4 bases; unmatched junction bases: 7. The CDR3 consists of 14 residues. Germline V gene lookup returns CDR1 SEHNR and CDR2 FQNEAQ (reference sequence). CDR3: CASSHRDRRYEQYF. Here the CDR3 DNA reads TGTGCCAGCAGCCACCGGGACAGGAGGTACGAGCAGTACTTC. The full variable domain, with the rest looked up from reference TRBV7-9 and TRBJ2-7, is DTGVSQNPRHKITKRGQNVTFRCDPISEHNRLYWYRQTLGQGPEFLTYFQNEAQLEKSRLLSDRFSAERPKGSFSTLEIQRTEQGDSAMYLCASSHRDRRYEQYFGPGTRLTVT.

This clonotype was counted a few times. The V call is TRBV7-6, the J call TRBJ1-5; D is undetermined. The CDR3 length is 15 residues. Germline loops: CDR1 SGHVS, CDR2 FNYEAQ. Trimming took off 1 base at V and 4 bases at J, with 11 bases between the two ends. The CDR3 sequence: CASSLGGQRNQPQHF. For the CDR3, the DNA is TGTGCCAGCAGCTTAGGTGGCCAGAGGAATCAGCCCCAGCATTTT.

This chain connects TRBV6-2 or TRBV6-3 to TRBJ1-2; no reliable D call. The V end lost 1 base, the J end lost 2 bases, and 11 bases lay between the germline ends. The CDR3 contains 15 residues. CDR1 and CDR2 (germline): MNHEY, SVGEGT. The CDR3 spells CASSYYRKTNYGYTF. For the CDR3, the DNA is TGTGCCAGCAGTTACTATCGGAAAACCAACTATGGCTACACCTTC.

The V gene is TRBV7-3, the J gene TRBJ2-2; D ambiguous. The CDR3 is 14 amino acids. Germline values: CDR1 SGHTA, CDR2 FQGTGA. Trimming cost V 6 bases and J 4 bases, with 12 bases left between them. The CDR3 here is CASSPDTFTGELFF. In DNA, the CDR3 is TGTGCCAGCAGTCCTGACACCTTCACCGGGGAGCTGTTTTTT.

This clonotype was observed a handful of times. The rearrangement links TRBV11-1 to TRBJ1-1; D not certain. CDR3 length: 13 amino acids. Germline V gene data show CDR1 as SGHAT and CDR2 as FQDESV (reference sequence). Trimming cost V 9 bases and J 3 bases, with 14 bases left between them. CDR3: CASADRFDTEAFF. CDR3 DNA: TGTGCCAGTGCGGACCGCTTTGACACTGAAGCTTTCTTT.